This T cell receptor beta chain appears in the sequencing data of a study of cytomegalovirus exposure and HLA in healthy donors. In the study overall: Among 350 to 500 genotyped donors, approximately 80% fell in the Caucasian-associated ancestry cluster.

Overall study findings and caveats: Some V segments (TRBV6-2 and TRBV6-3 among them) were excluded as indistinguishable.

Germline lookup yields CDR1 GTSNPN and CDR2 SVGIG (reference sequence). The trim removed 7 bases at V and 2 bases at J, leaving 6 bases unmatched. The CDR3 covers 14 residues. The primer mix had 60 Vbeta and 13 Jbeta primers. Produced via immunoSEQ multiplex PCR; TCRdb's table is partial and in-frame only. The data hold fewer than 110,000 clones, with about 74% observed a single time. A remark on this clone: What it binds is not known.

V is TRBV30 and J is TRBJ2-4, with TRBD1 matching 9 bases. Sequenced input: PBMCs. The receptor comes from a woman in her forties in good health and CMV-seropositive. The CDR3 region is CAYTQGASKNIQYF. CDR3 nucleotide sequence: TGTGCCTACACACAGGGGGCGTCCAAAAACATTCAGTACTTC.